Below, 5 T cell receptor beta chains from the same sample are listed, as sequenced in a study of post-analysis software for immune sequencing data. Unique molecular identifiers tagged the TCR beta cDNA libraries. Each CDR3 protein is one row after TCRdb ran MiXCR on the PCR reads. Of about 540,000 distinct CDR3 sequences listed, around a third are singletons. These TCRs are of unknown antigen specificity. Overall study findings and caveats: In patients, TRBV5-6, TRBV5-1 and TRBV20-1 belonged to five or six TRBV segments found more frequently than in controls.

The sequenced material came from blood. These receptors were obtained from a girl aged 2-17 years with multiple sclerosis.

This clonotype was counted a single time. V is TRBV29-1 and J is TRBJ2-1; 8 bases line up with TRBD2. The CDR3 runs to 13 residues. J lost 7 bases, V lost 4 bases, and 6 bases had no gene match. Germline V gives CDR1 SQVTM, CDR2 ANQGSEA. The CDR3: CSVARAGGNEQFF. The CDR3 nucleotides read TGCAGCGTTGCGAGGGCGGGGGGAAATGAGCAGTTCTTC.

This rearrangement joins TRBV5-6 to TRBJ2-5, with D possibly matching TRBD2 (7 bases). The CDR3 loop spans 18 amino acids. V was clipped by 3 bases and J by 3 bases, with 24 bases between them. The V gene's germline CDR1 is SGHDT and CDR2 YYEEEE. This CDR3 is CASSWTGGGQMGKETQYF. CDR3 DNA: TGTGCCAGCAGCTGGACTGGCGGGGGACAAATGGGGAAAGAGACCCAGTACTTC. Using reference TRBV5-6 and TRBJ2-5 for the parts outside the CDR3, the full variable domain is DAGVTQSPTHLIKTRGQQVTLRCSPKSGHDTVSWYQQALGQGPQFIFQYYEEEERQRGNFPDRFSGHQFPNYSSELNVNALLLGDSALYLCASSWTGGGQMGKETQYFGPGTRLLVL.

This clonotype was counted only a few times. J is TRBJ1-1 and V is TRBV20-1; 8 nucleotides align to TRBD1. V gave up 0 bases and J gave up 5 bases; unmatched junction bases: 8. CDR1 DFQATT and CDR2 SNEGSKA come from the germline V gene (reference sequence). The CDR3 runs to 15 residues. DNA of the CDR3: TGCAGTGCTAGAGAGCTGGACAGGGAGAGAACTGAAGCTTTCTTT. Amino acid sequence: CSARELDRERTEAFF.

The CDR3 coding sequence is TGTGCCAGCTCACCGGGGACAGGGGAAAAGTATGGCTACACCTTC. Its protein is CASSPGTGEKYGYTF. The gene calls are TRBV18 and TRBJ1-2, with TRBD1 identical over 10 bases. The length of the CDR3 is 15 residues. In germline, CDR1 is KGHSH, CDR2 LQKENI. Losses at the gene ends were 3 bases for V and 5 bases for J; bases not matched to a gene: 6.

This clonotype has only a few counts. The V and J genes are TRBV6-1 and TRBJ1-5; unclear D gene. This CDR3 is built from 15 residues. The V end lost 0 bases, the J end lost 7 bases, and 13 bases lay between the germline ends. Germline V gives CDR1 MNHNS, CDR2 SASEGT. CDR3 residues: CASSEAVVAGQPQHF. The CDR3 DNA is TGTGCCAGCAGTGAAGCAGTTGTAGCGGGGCAGCCCCAGCATTTT.